The clone carrying this T cell receptor beta chain was detected many times. Clones were read by immunoSEQ multiplex PCR, and TCRdb kept only the in-frame ones, dropping some. Among about 300,000 clones listed, over 75% were seen once. The sample comes from a study of blood T cell repertoires in COVID-19. Study-wide context: There were acute and convalescent COVID-19 samples, and they came from the United States, Italy and Spain. PBMCs, B-cell-depleted T cells, or T cells were the source of the cDNA or gDNA that made up the material.

Germline V gene sequence: CDR1 MGHRA, CDR2 YSYEKL. Deletions cut 4 bases from V and 3 bases from J, with 15 bases between. This CDR3 region has 16 residues. The chain has TRBV4-1 and TRBJ2-2; D unresolved. The sequencing sample was made of PBMCs or T cells enriched from blood (not recorded which). This receptor was identified in a man under 40 who had recovered from COVID-19. CDR3 in amino acids: CASSRETMADTGELFF. The CDR3 DNA sequence: TGCGCCAGCAGCCGAGAAACTATGGCGGACACCGGGGAGCTGTTTTTT.